Following are 19 T cell receptor beta chains from one sample sequenced in a study of blood T cell repertoires in COVID-19. Profiling relied on immunoSEQ multiplex PCR, and the TCRdb table lists in-frame clones only, not all of them. The sample carries around 340,000 clones, 86% recorded once. Sample: peripheral blood. These receptors were taken from a woman aged 60-75 years with COVID-19, enrolled during active disease.

This chain connects TRBV5-4 to TRBJ2-5; 10 positions match TRBD2. This CDR3 contains 16 residues. J lost 5 bases, V lost 1 base, and 8 bases had no gene match. In germline, CDR1 is SGHNT, CDR2 YYREEE (reference sequence). The CDR3 spells CASSLSTSGVWETQYF. The CDR3 DNA is TGTGCCAGCAGCTTGAGTACTAGCGGGGTGTGGGAGACCCAGTACTTC.

The genes are TRBV10-3 and TRBJ1-1; D not resolved. Deletions cut 0 bases from V and 3 bases from J, with 5 bases between. Germline CDR1 is ENHRY and CDR2 is SYGVKD. The CDR3 is 13 amino acids. The chain's CDR3 is CAISESRDTEAFF. Written as DNA, the CDR3 is TGTGCCATCAGTGAGTCGAGGGACACTGAAGCTTTCTTT.

The chain is built from TRBV11-2 and TRBJ2-5; maybe TRBD2 (5 bases). The CDR3 loop spans 15 amino acids. Germline CDR1 SGHAT, CDR2 FQNNGV. V was shortened by 1 base and J by 5 bases, with 14 bases between the two germline ends. CDR3 sequence reads: CASSLVPGKRETQYF. The CDR3, as DNA: TGTGCCAGCAGCTTAGTACCGGGAAAGAGGGAGACCCAGTACTTC.

This sequence joins TRBV19 and TRBJ2-1, with TRBD2 identical over 10 bases. CDR3 length: 16 residues. CDR1 and CDR2 (germline): LNHDA, SQIVND (reference sequence). V shed 5 bases and J 3 bases; nucleotides not matched to a gene: 7. The CDR3 DNA sequence: TGTGCCAGTAGTCTAAGCGGGGGGGATTACTACAATGAGCAGTTCTTC. Translated, it gives CASSLSGGDYYNEQFF.

This clone was seen more than once but under ten times. This chain joins TRBV5-1 and TRBJ1-5, with D possibly matching TRBD1 (6 bases). Between the trimmed V and J ends, which lost 4 bases and 5 bases, there was a span of 13 bases. This CDR3 is built from 14 residues. Germline assignment: CDR1 SGHRS and CDR2 YFSETQ. The CDR3 DNA reads TGCGCCAGCAGCCCAGGGGTTAGGGATCAGCCCCAGCATTTT. Its translation is CASSPGVRDQPQHF.

The gene calls are TRBV7-9 and TRBJ1-1, with TRBD1 matching 7 bases. Germline CDR1 and CDR2: SEHNR and FQNEAQ (reference sequence). V shed 7 bases, J shed 4 bases, and the junction held 12 bases outside the gene matches. The CDR3 is 15 residues long. CDR3 DNA: TGTGCCAGCATCCCTAACGGCAGGGGGTTCACTGAAGCTTTCTTT. This gives the protein CASIPNGRGFTEAFF.

The V call is TRBV9, the J call TRBJ2-2; tentative D call: TRBD1 (6 bases). V was cut by 0 bases and J by 4 bases, with 13 bases left in between. Germline CDR1 SGDLS, CDR2 YYNGEE. This CDR3 region has 16 residues. CDR3 DNA sequence: TGTGCCAGCAGCGTAGACAGCAGGGGTGTCACCGGGGAGCTGTTTTTT. It translates to CASSVDSRGVTGELFF.

V and J are TRBV2 and TRBJ2-7; D possibly corresponds to TRBD2 (5 bases). Trimming took off 9 bases at V and 7 bases at J, with 19 bases between the two ends. This CDR3 region has 13 residues. Germline CDR1 reads SNHLY; CDR2 reads FYNNEI. The CDR3 coding sequence is TGTGCCAGACGGGCAGACCCAACGGGGGAGCAGTACTTC. Translating gives CARRADPTGEQYF.

This clone is deemed medium-sized. The chain joins TRBV5-8 to TRBJ1-5; 9 nucleotides match TRBD1. CDR1 SGHTS and CDR2 YDEGEE come from the germline V gene. The CDR3 loop spans 14 amino acids. Trimming at V came to 5 bases and at J to 7 bases, leaving 7 bases not matched to a gene. CDR3 loop: CASSSGQGHQPQHF. The CDR3 DNA reads TGTGCCAGCAGTTCGGGACAGGGCCACCAGCCCCAGCATTTT.

This chain links TRBV5-6 with TRBJ1-1; 8 bases match TRBD1. The CDR3 has 13 residues. Germline CDR1 is SGHDT and CDR2 is YYEEEE. J lost 4 bases, V lost 5 bases, and 4 bases had no gene match. CDR3 residues: CASRTTGATEAFF. The CDR3, as DNA: TGTGCCAGCAGAACGACAGGGGCCACTGAAGCTTTCTTT.

The chain joins TRBV15 to TRBJ1-2, with 7 bases matching TRBD1. The CDR3 is made up of 16 amino acids. Losses at the gene ends were 1 base for V and 3 bases for J; bases not matched to a gene: 8. CDR1 LNHNV and CDR2 YYDKDF come from the germline V gene (reference sequence). The CDR3 bases are TGTGCCACCAGCAGAGCCGCGGACAGGTGGGACTATGGCTACACCTTC. Translating gives CATSRAADRWDYGYTF. Drawing the rest from reference TRBV15 and TRBJ1-2, the complete variable domain is DAMVIQNPRYQVTQFGKPVTLSCSQTLNHNVMYWYQQKSSQAPKLLFHYYDKDFNNEADTPDNFQSRRPNTSFCFLDIRSPGLGDTAMYLCATSRAADRWDYGYTFGSGTRLTVV.

This clone was observed a few times. The rearrangement uses TRBV5-1 and TRBJ1-5; 7 positions match TRBD1. Germline loops: CDR1 SGHRS, CDR2 YFSETQ. Trimming removed 4 bases from V and 6 bases from J; junction bases left unmatched: 7. This CDR3 is 14 amino acids long. CDR3 sequence reads: CASSPDRTGQPQHF. CDR3 nucleotides: TGCGCCAGCAGCCCGGACAGGACAGGTCAGCCCCAGCATTTT.

V and J are TRBV6-5 and TRBJ1-2, with D perhaps TRBD1 (5 bases). CDR3 length: 14 amino acids. Germline V lookup: CDR1 MNHEY, CDR2 SVGAGI. Trimming took 6 bases from V and 8 from J, leaving 19 bases between them. CDR3 loop: CASRDRAGRRGYTF. DNA of the CDR3: TGTGCCAGCAGGGACCGAGCGGGACGACGGGGCTACACCTTC.

The J gene is TRBJ2-5, the V gene TRBV18; 13 bases are shared with TRBD2. The CDR3 loop spans 18 amino acids. The germline V gene has CDR1 KGHSH and CDR2 LQKENI. V lost 1 base and J lost 1; bases outside the gene matches: 6. The CDR3 is CASSPRLAGGNTQETQYF. In nucleotides, the CDR3 is TGTGCCAGCTCACCACGACTAGCGGGGGGAAATACCCAAGAGACCCAGTACTTC. The full variable domain, its missing parts supplied by reference TRBV18 and TRBJ2-5, is NAGVMQNPRHLVRRRGQEARLRCSPMKGHSHVYWYRQLPEEGLKFMVYLQKENIIDESGMPKERFSAEFPKEGPSILRIQQVVRGDSAAYFCASSPRLAGGNTQETQYFGPGTRLLVL.

The gene calls are TRBV9 and TRBJ2-7, with 9 bases lining up with TRBD1. J was trimmed by 6 bases and V by 4 bases; bases with no gene match: 11. The CDR3 contains 15 residues. The germline V gene encodes CDR1 SGDLS and CDR2 YYNGEE. CDR3 region: CASSPGGQGSPEQYF. For the CDR3, the DNA is TGTGCCAGCAGCCCGGGGGGACAGGGTTCACCCGAGCAGTACTTC. The full variable domain, with the rest looked up from reference TRBV9 and TRBJ2-7, is DSGVTQTPKHLITATGQRVTLRCSPRSGDLSVYWYQQSLDQGLQFLIQYYNGEERAKGNILERFSAQQFPDLHSELNLSSLELGDSALYFCASSPGGQGSPEQYFGPGTRLTVT.

J is TRBJ2-7 and V is TRBV4-3; TRBD2 might be the D (5 bases). This CDR3 is 16 amino acids long. The germline CDR1 and CDR2 sequences are LGHNA and YSLEER. Trimming stripped 0 bases from V and 3 bases from J, with 15 bases between. CDR3 DNA sequence: TGCGCCAGCAGCCAAGATTTTACGGACTCTTTCTACGAGCAGTACTTC. Its translation is CASSQDFTDSFYEQYF.

The V and J genes are TRBV7-8 and TRBJ2-7; maybe TRBD1 (7 bases). Germline V lookup: CDR1 SGHVS, CDR2 FQNEAQ. The CDR3 has 14 residues. V gave up 4 bases and J gave up 4 bases, with 14 bases separating them. The chain's CDR3 is CASSSVRGEYEQYF. The CDR3, as DNA: TGTGCCAGCAGCTCGGTCAGGGGGGAGTACGAGCAGTACTTC.

This chain links TRBV27 with TRBJ1-3; D gene uncertain. V was pared by 2 bases and J by 0 bases, with 8 bases between. Germline lookup yields CDR1 MNHEY and CDR2 SMNVEV (reference sequence). There are 15 residues in the CDR3. In DNA form, the CDR3 reads TGTGCCAGCAGTTTAGGCAGGAACTCTGGAAACACCATATATTTT. As protein: CASSLGRNSGNTIYF.

This chain uses TRBV6-6 with TRBJ1-4, with D perhaps matching TRBD1 (5 bases). The CDR3 covers 11 residues. CDR1 and CDR2 (germline): MNHNY, SVGAGI (reference sequence). The ends were cut back, 8 bases at V and 7 bases at J, with 8 bases in the middle. For the CDR3, the DNA is TGTGCCAGCGGCGGGGGTGAAAAACTGTTTTTT. Its protein is CASGGGEKLFF.